Each of the 12 T cell receptor beta chains below was sequenced from the same sample in a study of cytomegalovirus exposure and HLA in healthy donors. The table came from immunoSEQ multiplex PCR; TCRdb's copy has only in-frame clones and leaves some out. Among roughly 250,000 clones, approximately 87% were seen once, and the ten largest hold 2.6%. Sequencing used PBMCs. These TCRs come from a man aged 18 to 29 in good health and CMV-seronegative.

The chain is built from TRBV11-2 and TRBJ1-5; weak D call: TRBD1 (5 bases). CDR3 length equals 13 residues. V lost 5 bases to trimming and J lost 4 bases, with 9 bases between them. Germline V gene sequence: CDR1 SGHAT, CDR2 FQNNGV. The CDR3: CASSADRNQPQHF. The DNA of the CDR3 is TGTGCCAGCAGCGCCGACAGAAATCAGCCCCAGCATTTT.

V is TRBV9 and J is TRBJ2-2; a weak D match, TRBD2 (6 bases). The germline gives CDR1 SGDLS, CDR2 YYNGEE. This CDR3 region has 15 residues. V was shortened by 4 bases and J by 3 bases, with 13 bases between the two germline ends. The CDR3 loop reads CASSISGLHTGELFF. The CDR3 DNA reads TGTGCCAGCAGCATATCGGGACTCCACACCGGGGAGCTGTTTTTT.

The chain carries TRBV12-5 and TRBJ1-6, with D maybe TRBD1 (6 bases). V was cut by 6 bases and J by 6 bases, with 12 bases left in between. The CDR3 has 14 amino acids. Germline V gene lookup returns CDR1 LGHNT and CDR2 FRNRAP. The CDR3 reads CASGYGQLNSPLHF. CDR3 DNA: TGTGCTAGTGGCTACGGACAGCTTAATTCACCCCTCCACTTT.

V usage is TRBV7-6 and J usage is TRBJ2-2, with D perhaps matching TRBD2 (6 bases). Trimming took off 1 base at V and 4 bases at J, with 19 bases between the two ends. The CDR3 extends over 18 amino acids. Germline assignment: CDR1 SGHVS and CDR2 FNYEAQ. The CDR3 loop reads CASSLGAGRLRGTGELFF. The DNA of the CDR3 is TGTGCCAGCAGCTTAGGGGCGGGGCGTCTAAGGGGCACCGGGGAGCTGTTTTTT.

The chain employs TRBV30 and TRBJ2-7, with D possibly TRBD1 on 6 matching bases. V was pared by 7 bases and J by 2 bases, with 15 bases between. CDR3 length: 13 amino acids. The germline V gene has CDR1 GTSNPN and CDR2 SVGIG (reference sequence). The CDR3 DNA is TGTGCCTTCCCCGGGACATTTACCTACGAGCAGTACTTC. This sequence encodes CAFPGTFTYEQYF.

About this clone itself: An end of the junction does not agree with germline; a read error may underlie this. The genes are TRBV7-2 and TRBJ1-6; no clear D gene. The germline V gene encodes CDR1 SGHTA and CDR2 FQGNSA. The CDR3 runs 13 residues. CDR3 coding DNA: TGTGCGAGCAGTACGCGTCTGGTGTCACCCCTCCACTTT. Protein sequence: CASSTRLVSPLHF.

This chain uses TRBV6-5 with TRBJ2-7, with TRBD1 matching over 7 bases. Trimming took 3 bases from V and 4 from J; bases not matched to a gene: 12. Germline CDR1 is MNHEY and CDR2 is SVGAGI. The CDR3 has 16 amino acids. The CDR3: CASSYTRDRGWYEQYF. CDR3 sequence (DNA): TGTGCCAGCAGTTATACCCGGGACAGAGGTTGGTACGAGCAGTACTTC.

The rearrangement joins TRBV4-3 to TRBJ2-4; TRBD2 is a possible D gene (5 bases). Germline V gene data show CDR1 as LGHNA and CDR2 as YSLEER. V was pared by 2 bases and J by 1 base, with 18 bases between. This CDR3 contains 18 residues. CDR3 sequence (DNA): TGCGCCAGCAGCCAAAACCTAATTGGTAGCGCCGCCAAAAACATTCAGTACTTC. This gives the protein CASSQNLIGSAAKNIQYF.

Only one count was recorded for this clone. The rearrangement links TRBV7-2 to TRBJ2-7; 8 nucleotides agree with TRBD2. This CDR3 comprises 15 residues. The V gene's germline CDR1 is SGHTA and CDR2 FQGNSA. The ends lost 2 bases at V and 0 bases at J; junction bases unmatched: 3. The CDR3 loop is CASSLSGGGSYEQYF. The CDR3, as DNA: TGTGCCAGCAGCTTATCCGGGGGGGGCTCCTACGAGCAGTACTTC.

This clone was observed once. The chain links TRBV20-1 to TRBJ1-1; 7 bases are a match to TRBD1. The CDR3 is 11 amino acids. Germline V gene sequence: CDR1 DFQATT, CDR2 SNEGSKA (reference sequence). Unmatched junction bases numbered 7, after V lost 6 bases and J lost 9 bases. The CDR3 is CSALGQDKAFF. The CDR3 bases are TGCAGTGCCCTAGGACAGGATAAAGCTTTCTTT.

V and J are TRBV28 and TRBJ1-3, with TRBD1 identical over 7 bases. The J segment lost 1 base and the V segment lost 8 bases, leaving 11 bases of the junction unmatched. The germline gives CDR1 MDHEN, CDR2 SYDVKM. CDR3 length equals 16 residues. Here the CDR3 reads CASLDRAQGSGNTIYF. The CDR3 coding sequence is TGTGCCAGCTTAGACAGGGCACAAGGGTCTGGAAACACCATATATTTT. The complete variable domain, with remaining parts taken from reference TRBV28 and TRBJ1-3, reads DVKVTQSSRYLVKRTGEKVFLECVQDMDHENMFWYRQDPGLGLRLIYFSYDVKMKEKGDIPEGYSVSREKKERFSLILESASTNQTSMYLCASLDRAQGSGNTIYFGEGSWLTVV.

CDR3 in DNA: TGCGCCAGCAGCCAAGAGGGGACAAGAACTAACTATGGCTACACCTTC. It codes for CASSQEGTRTNYGYTF. The chain couples TRBV4-3 to TRBJ1-2; tentative D call: TRBD1 (6 bases). The CDR3 runs 16 residues. Trimming cost V 0 bases and J 0 bases, with 11 bases left between them. CDR1 LGHNA and CDR2 YSLEER come from the germline V gene.